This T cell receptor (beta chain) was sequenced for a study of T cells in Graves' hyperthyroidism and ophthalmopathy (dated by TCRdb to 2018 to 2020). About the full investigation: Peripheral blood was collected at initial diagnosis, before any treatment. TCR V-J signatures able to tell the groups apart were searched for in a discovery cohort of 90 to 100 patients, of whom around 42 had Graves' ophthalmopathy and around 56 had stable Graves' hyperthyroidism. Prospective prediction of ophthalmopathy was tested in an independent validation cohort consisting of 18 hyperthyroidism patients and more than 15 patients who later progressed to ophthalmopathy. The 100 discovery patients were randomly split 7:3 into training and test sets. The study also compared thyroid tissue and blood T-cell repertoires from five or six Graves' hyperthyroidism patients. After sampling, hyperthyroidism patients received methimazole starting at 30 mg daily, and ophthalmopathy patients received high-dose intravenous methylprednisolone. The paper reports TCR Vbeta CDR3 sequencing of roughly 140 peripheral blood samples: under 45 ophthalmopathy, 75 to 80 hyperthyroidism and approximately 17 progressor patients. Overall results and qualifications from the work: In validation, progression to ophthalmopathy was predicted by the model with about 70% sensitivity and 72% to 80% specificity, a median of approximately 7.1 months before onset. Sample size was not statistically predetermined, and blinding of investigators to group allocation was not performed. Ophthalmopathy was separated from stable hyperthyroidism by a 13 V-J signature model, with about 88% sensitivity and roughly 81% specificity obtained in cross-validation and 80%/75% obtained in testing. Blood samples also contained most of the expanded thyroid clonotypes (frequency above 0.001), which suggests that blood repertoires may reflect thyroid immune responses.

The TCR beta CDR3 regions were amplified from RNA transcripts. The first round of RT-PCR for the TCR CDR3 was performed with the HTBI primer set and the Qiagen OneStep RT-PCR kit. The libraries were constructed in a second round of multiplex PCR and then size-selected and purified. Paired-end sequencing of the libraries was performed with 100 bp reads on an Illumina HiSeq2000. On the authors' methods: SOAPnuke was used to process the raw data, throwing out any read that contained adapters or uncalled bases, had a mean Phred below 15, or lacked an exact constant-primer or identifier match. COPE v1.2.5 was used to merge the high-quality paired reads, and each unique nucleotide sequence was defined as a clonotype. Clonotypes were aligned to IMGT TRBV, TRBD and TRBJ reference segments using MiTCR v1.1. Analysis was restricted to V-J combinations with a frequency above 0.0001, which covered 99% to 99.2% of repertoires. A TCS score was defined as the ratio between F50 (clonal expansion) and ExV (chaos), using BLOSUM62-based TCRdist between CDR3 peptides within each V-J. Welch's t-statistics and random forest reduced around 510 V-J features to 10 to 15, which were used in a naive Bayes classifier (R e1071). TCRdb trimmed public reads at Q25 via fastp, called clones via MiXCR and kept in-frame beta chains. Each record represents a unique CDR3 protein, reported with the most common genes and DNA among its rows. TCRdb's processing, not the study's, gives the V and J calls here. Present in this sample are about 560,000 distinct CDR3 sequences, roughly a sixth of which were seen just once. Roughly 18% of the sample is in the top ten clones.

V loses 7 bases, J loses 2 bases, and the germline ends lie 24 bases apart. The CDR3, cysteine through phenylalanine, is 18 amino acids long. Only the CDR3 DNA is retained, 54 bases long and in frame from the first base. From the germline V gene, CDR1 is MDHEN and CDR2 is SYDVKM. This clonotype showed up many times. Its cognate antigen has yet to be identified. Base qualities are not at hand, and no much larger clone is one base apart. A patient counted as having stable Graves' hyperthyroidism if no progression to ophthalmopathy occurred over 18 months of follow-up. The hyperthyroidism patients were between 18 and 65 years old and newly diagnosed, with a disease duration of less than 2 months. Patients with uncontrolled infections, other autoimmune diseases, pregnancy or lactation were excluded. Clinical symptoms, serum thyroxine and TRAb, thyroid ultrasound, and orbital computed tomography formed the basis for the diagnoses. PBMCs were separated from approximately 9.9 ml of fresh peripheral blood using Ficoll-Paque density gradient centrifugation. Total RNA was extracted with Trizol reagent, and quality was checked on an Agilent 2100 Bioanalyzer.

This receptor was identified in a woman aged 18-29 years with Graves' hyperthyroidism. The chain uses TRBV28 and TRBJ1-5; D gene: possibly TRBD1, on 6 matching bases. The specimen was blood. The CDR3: CASISGAGRDWGNQPQHF. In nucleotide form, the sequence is TGTGCCAGCATATCGGGGGCCGGGAGGGATTGGGGCAATCAGCCCCAGCATTTT.